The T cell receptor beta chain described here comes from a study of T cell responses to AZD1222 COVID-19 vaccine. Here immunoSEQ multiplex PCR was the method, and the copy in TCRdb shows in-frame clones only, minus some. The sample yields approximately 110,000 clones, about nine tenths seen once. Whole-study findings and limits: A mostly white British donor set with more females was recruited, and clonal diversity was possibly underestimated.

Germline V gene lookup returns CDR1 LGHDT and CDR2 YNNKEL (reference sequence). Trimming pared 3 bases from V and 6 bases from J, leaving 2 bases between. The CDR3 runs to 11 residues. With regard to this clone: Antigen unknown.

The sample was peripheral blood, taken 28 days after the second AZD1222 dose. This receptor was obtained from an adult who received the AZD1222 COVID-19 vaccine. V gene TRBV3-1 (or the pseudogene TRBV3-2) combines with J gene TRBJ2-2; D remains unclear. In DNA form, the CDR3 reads TGTGCCAGCAGCCAGGCCGGGGAGCTGTTTTTT. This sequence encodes CASSQAGELFF.